The TCR beta chain described here comes from a study of cytomegalovirus exposure and HLA in healthy donors. Overall study results and limits: Later analysis demonstrated an association between a missense DCLRE1C variant and TCR beta V- and J-gene trimming. Compared with the approximately 680-donor mean, an Asian-associated ancestry cluster reportedly had fewer N-insertions, according to a later analysis. CMV serostatus was the only recorded immune exposure for donors.

The germline V gene has CDR1 GTSNPN and CDR2 SVGIG (reference sequence). This CDR3 has 13 residues. The junction had 2 bases not matched to a gene; V was cut back by 2 bases and J by 4 bases. Amplification used 60 Vbeta primers and 13 Jbeta primers. Measured with immunoSEQ multiplex PCR; TCRdb has only the in-frame clones, and not every one. In the table there are over 150,000 clones, 60% to 80% of which are singletons. Points on this clone: Its antigen is not known.

This TCR came from a woman aged 25 to 39 in good health and CMV-seronegative. The sample taken for sequencing was PBMCs. This sequence joins TRBV30 and TRBJ1-1; 9 bases agree with TRBD1. The CDR3 sequence: CAWSPTGGTEAFF. In DNA form, the CDR3 reads TGTGCCTGGAGTCCGACAGGGGGCACTGAAGCTTTCTTT.